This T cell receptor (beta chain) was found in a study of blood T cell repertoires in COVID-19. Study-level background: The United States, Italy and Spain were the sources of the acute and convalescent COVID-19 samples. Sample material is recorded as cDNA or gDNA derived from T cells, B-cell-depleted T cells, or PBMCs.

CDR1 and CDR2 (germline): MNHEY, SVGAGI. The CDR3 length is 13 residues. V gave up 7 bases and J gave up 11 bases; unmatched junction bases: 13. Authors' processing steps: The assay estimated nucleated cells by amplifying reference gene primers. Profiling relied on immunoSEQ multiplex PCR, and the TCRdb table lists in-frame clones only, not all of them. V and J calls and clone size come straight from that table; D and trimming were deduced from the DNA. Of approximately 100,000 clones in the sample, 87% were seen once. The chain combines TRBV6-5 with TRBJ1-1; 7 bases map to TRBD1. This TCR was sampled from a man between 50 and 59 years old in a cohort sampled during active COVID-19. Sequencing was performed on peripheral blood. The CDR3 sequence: CASTPTGWNAAFF. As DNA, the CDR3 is TGTGCCAGCACCCCGACAGGGTGGAACGCGGCTTTCTTT.